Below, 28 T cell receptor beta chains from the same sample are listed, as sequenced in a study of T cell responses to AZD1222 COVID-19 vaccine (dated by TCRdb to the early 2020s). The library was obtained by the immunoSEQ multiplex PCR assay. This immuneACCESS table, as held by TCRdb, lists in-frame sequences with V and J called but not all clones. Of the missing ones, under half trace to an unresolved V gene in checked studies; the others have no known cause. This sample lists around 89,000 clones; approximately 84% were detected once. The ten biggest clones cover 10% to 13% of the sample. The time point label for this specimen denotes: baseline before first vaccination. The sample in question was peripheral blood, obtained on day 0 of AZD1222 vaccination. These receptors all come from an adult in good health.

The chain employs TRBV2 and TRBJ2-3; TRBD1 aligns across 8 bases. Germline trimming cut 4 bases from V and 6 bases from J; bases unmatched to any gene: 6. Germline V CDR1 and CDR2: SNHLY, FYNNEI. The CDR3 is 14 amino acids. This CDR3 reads CASSGDRGRDTQYF. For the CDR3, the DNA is TGTGCCAGCAGTGGAGACAGGGGTAGGGATACGCAGTATTTT.

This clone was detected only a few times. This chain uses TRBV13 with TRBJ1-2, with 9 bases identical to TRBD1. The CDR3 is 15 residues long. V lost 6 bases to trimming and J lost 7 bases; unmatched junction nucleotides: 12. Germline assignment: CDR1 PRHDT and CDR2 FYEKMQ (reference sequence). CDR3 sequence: CASSYNRGLEGGYTF. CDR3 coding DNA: TGTGCCAGCAGTTATAACAGGGGGCTGGAAGGTGGCTACACCTTC. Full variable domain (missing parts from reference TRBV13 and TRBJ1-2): AAGVIQSPRHLIKEKRETATLKCYPIPRHDTVYWYQQGPGQDPQFLISFYEKMQSDKGSIPDRFSAQQFSDYHSELNMSSLELGDSALYFCASSYNRGLEGGYTFGSGTRLTVV.

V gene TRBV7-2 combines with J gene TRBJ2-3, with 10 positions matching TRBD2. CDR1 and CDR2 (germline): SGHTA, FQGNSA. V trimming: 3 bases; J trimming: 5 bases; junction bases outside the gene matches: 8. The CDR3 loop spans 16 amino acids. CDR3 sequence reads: CASSFASGGGRDTQYF. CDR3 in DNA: TGTGCCAGCAGCTTCGCGAGCGGGGGGGGAAGAGATACGCAGTATTTT.

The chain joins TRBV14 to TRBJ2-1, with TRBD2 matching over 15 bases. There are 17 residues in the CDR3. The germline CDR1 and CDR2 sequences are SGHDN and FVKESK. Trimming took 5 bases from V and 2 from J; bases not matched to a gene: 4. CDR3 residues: CASSSGLAGGTYNEQFF. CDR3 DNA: TGTGCCAGCAGCTCGGGACTAGCGGGAGGTACCTACAATGAGCAGTTCTTC.

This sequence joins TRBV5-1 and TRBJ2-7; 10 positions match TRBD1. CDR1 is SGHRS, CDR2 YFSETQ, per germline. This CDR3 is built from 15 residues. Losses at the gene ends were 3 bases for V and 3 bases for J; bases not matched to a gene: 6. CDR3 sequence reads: CASSWGTGEGYEQYF. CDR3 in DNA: TGCGCCAGCAGCTGGGGGACAGGGGAGGGCTACGAGCAGTACTTC.

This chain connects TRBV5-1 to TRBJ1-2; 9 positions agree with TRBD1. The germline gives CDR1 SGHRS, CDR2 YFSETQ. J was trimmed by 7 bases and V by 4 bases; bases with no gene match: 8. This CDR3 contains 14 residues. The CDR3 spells CASSIGQGRGGYTF. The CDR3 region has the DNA TGCGCCAGCAGCATAGGACAGGGGCGAGGTGGCTACACCTTC.

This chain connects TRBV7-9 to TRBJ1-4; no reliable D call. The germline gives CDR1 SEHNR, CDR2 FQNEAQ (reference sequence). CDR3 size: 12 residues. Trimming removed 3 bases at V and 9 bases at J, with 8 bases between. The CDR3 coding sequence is TGTGCCAGCAGCTTCATTGACCAAAAACTGTTTTTT. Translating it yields CASSFIDQKLFF.

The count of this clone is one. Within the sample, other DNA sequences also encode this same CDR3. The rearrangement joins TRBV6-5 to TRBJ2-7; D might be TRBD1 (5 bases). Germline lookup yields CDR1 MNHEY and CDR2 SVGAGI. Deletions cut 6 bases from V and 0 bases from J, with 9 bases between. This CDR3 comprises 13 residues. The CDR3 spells CASSQGPSYEQYF. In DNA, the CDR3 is TGTGCCAGCAGCCAGGGCCCCTCCTACGAGCAGTACTTC.

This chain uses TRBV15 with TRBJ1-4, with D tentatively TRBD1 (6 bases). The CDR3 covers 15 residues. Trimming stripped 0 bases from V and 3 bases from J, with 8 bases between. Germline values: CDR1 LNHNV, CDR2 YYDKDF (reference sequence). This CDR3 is CATSRDRGPNEKLFF. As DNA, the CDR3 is TGTGCCACCAGCAGAGACAGGGGCCCTAATGAAAAACTGTTTTTT.

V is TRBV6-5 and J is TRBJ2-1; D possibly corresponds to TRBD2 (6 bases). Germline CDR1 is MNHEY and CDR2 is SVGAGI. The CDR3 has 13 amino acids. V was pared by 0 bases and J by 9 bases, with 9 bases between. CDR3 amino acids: CASSYSGGTEQFF. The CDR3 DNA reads TGTGCCAGCAGTTACTCGGGGGGTACTGAGCAGTTCTTC.

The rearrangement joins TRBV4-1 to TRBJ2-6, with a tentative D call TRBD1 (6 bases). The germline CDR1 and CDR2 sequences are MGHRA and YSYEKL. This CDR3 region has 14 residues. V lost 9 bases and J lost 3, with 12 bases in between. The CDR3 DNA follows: TGCGCCAGAAGGGGGTTCATTGGGGCCAACGTCCTGACTTTC. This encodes CARRGFIGANVLTF.

The chain's CDR3 is CASSPPGLAGPYEQYF. The CDR3, as DNA: TGTGCCAGCTCACCCCCTGGACTAGCGGGACCCTACGAGCAGTACTTC. The J gene is TRBJ2-7, the V gene TRBV18; 12 positions agree with TRBD2. The CDR3 spans 16 residues. The trim removed 3 bases at V and 2 bases at J, leaving 5 bases unmatched. CDR1 is KGHSH, CDR2 LQKENI, per germline.

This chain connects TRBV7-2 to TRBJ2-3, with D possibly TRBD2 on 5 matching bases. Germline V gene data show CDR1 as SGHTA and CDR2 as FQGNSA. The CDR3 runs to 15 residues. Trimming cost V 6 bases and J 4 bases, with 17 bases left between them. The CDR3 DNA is TGTGCCAGCAGAAGTGAGGCCAGGAGGTCAGATACGCAGTATTTT. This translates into CASRSEARRSDTQYF.

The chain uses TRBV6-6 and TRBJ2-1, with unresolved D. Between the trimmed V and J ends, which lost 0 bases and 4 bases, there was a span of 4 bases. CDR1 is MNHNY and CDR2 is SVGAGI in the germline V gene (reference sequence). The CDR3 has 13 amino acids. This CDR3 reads CASSYSEYNEQFF. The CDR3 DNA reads TGTGCCAGCAGTTACTCGGAATACAATGAGCAGTTCTTC.

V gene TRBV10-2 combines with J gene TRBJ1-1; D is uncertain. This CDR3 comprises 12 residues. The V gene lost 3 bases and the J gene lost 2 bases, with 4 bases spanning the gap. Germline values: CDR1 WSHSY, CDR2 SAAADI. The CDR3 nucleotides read TGCGCCAGCAGTGACAGAAACACTGAAGCTTTCTTT. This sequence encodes CASSDRNTEAFF.

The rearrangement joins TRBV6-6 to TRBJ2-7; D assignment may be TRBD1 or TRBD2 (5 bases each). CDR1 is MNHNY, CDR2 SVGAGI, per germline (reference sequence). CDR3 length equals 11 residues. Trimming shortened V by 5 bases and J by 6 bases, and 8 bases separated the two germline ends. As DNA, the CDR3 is TGTGCCAGCAGTACCGGGGCCGAGCAGTACTTC. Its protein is CASSTGAEQYF.

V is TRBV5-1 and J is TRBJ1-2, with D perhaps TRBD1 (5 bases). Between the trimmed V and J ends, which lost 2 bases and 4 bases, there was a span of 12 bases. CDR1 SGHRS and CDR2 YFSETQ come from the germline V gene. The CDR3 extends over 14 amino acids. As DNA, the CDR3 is TGCGCCAGCAGCTTAGGACAAACCTTCTATGGCTACACCTTC. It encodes CASSLGQTFYGYTF.

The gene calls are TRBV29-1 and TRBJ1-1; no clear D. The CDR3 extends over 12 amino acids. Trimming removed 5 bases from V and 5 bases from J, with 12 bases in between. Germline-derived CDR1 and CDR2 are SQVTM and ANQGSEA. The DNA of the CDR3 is TGCAGCGTTTCGACGGCGAGGACTGAAGCTTTCTTT. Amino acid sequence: CSVSTARTEAFF.

The chain's CDR3 is CASSFQRTGNAIQYF. CDR3 nucleotide sequence: TGTGCCAGCAGCTTCCAACGGACAGGGAATGCCATTCAGTACTTC. The rearrangement joins TRBV11-2 to TRBJ2-4; TRBD1 agrees at 8 bases. Germline loops: CDR1 SGHAT, CDR2 FQNNGV. Unmatched junction bases numbered 10, after V lost 3 bases and J lost 9 bases. The length of the CDR3 is 15 residues.

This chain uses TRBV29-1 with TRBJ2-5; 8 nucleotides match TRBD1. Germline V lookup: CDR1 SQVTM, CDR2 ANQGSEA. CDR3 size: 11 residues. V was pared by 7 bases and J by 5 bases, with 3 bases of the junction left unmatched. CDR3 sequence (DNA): TGCAGCGCGAACAGGGGGGAGACCCAGTACTTC. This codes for CSANRGETQYF. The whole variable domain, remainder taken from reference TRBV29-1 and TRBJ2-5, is SAVISQKPSRDICQRGTSLTIQCQVDSQVTMMFWYRQQPGQSLTLIATANQGSEATYESGFVIDKFPISRPNLTFSTLTVSNMSPEDSSIYLCSANRGETQYFGPGTRLLVL.

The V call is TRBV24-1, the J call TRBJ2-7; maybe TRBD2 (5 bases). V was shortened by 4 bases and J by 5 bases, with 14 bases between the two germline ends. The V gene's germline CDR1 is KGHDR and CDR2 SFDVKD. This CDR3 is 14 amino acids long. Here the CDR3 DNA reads TGTGCCACCAGTGAGGGCGTTACTAGGAACGAGCAGTACTTC. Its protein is CATSEGVTRNEQYF.

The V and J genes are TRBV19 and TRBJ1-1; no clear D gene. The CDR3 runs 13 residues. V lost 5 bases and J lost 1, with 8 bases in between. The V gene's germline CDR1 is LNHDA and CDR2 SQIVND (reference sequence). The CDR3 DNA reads TGTGCCAGTAGTGTAACCCGGAACACTGAAGCTTTCTTT. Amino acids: CASSVTRNTEAFF.

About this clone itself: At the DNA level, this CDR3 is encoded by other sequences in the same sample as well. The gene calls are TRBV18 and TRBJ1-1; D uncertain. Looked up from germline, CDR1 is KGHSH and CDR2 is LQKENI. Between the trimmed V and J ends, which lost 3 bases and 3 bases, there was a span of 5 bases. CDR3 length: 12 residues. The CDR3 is CASSPGDTEAFF. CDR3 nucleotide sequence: TGTGCCAGCTCACCTGGGGACACTGAAGCTTTCTTT.

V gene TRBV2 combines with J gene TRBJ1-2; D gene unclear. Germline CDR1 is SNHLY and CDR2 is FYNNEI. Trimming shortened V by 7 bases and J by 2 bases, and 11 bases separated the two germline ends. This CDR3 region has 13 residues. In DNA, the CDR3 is TGTGCCAGCATGAGCAGGCCGAACTATGGCTACACCTTC. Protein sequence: CASMSRPNYGYTF.

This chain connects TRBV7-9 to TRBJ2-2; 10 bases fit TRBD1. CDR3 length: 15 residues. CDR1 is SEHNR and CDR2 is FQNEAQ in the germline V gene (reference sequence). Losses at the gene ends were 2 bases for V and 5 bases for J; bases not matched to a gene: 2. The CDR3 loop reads CASSLRDRGTGELFF. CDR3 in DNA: TGTGCCAGCAGCTTAAGGGACAGGGGAACCGGGGAGCTGTTTTTT.

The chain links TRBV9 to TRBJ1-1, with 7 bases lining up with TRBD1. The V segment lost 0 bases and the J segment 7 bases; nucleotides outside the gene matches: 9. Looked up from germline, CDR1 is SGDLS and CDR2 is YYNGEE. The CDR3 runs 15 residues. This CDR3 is CASSVVTGPRGEAFF. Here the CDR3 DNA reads TGTGCCAGCAGCGTAGTGACAGGGCCGCGGGGTGAAGCTTTCTTT.

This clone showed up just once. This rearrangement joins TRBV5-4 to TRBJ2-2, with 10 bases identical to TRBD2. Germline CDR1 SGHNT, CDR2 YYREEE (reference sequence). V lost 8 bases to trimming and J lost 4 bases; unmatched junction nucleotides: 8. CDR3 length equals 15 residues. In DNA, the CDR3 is TGTGCCAGGCCCCCGGGACTAGCGAGCACCGGGGAGCTGTTTTTT. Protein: CARPPGLASTGELFF.

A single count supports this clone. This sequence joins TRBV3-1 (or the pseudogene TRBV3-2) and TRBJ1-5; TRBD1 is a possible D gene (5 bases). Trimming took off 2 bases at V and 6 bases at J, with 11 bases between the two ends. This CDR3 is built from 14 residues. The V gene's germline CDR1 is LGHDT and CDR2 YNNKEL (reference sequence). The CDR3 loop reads CASSQTLGGQPQHF. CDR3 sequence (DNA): TGTGCCAGCAGCCAAACCCTGGGGGGTCAGCCCCAGCATTTT.